These 12 T cell receptor beta chains share one sample of origin, sequenced in a study of OX40 agonist ivuxolimab in advanced cancers. Profiling relied on immunoSEQ multiplex PCR, and the TCRdb table lists in-frame clones only, not all of them. The sample lists roughly 67,000 clones; approximately 80% were seen once. Sequenced material: CD4+ or CD8+ T cells sorted from blood, taken in a trial of the OX40 agonist ivuxolimab. The receptors come from an adult with an advanced solid tumor such as melanoma, head and neck, liver or kidney cancer.

The V and J genes are TRBV15 and TRBJ2-6; 10 positions agree with TRBD1. The CDR3 runs 17 residues. V dropped 3 bases and J dropped 0; count of bases not matched to a gene: 2. Germline CDR1 is LNHNV and CDR2 is YYDKDF (reference sequence). The CDR3 DNA sequence: TGTGCCACCAGCAGGGACAGGGGGGGCTCTGGGGCCAACGTCCTGACTTTC. Encoded protein: CATSRDRGGSGANVLTF.

The rearrangement joins TRBV6-4 to TRBJ2-2; D unclear. Trimming removed 2 bases from V and 1 base from J, with 2 bases in between. Germline assignment: CDR1 MRHNA and CDR2 SNTAGT. The CDR3 runs to 13 residues. The CDR3 coding sequence is TGTGCCAGCAGTGACGGGAACACCGGGGAGCTGTTTTTT. As protein: CASSDGNTGELFF.

V usage is TRBV20-1 and J usage is TRBJ2-1; no reliable D call. From germline, CDR1 is DFQATT and CDR2 SNEGSKA (reference sequence). The CDR3 runs to 11 residues. V lost 3 bases and J 1 base, leaving 1 base between the germline ends. CDR3 DNA: TGCAGTGCTAGTTCCTACAATGAGCAGTTCTTC. It specifies CSASSYNEQFF.

About this clone: Sequence at one end of the junction differs from germline and may be a read error. The chain joins TRBV2 to TRBJ2-3; 12 bases line up with TRBD2. The CDR3 contains 15 residues. The V gene's germline CDR1 is SNHLY and CDR2 FYNNEI. CDR3 bases: TGTGCCAGCAGTGAAGGCCATACCCTAGCGGGAGGGCCGAGTTTT. Protein sequence: CASSEGHTLAGGPSF.

The V gene is TRBV19, the J gene TRBJ1-2, with D tentatively TRBD1 (6 bases). Germline lookup yields CDR1 LNHDA and CDR2 SQIVND (reference sequence). The CDR3 extends over 15 amino acids. V was pared by 6 bases and J by 6 bases, with 20 bases between. DNA of the CDR3: TGTGCCAGTAGCCTAGAGCACAGGGTAATGGATGGCTACACCTTC. Its translation is CASSLEHRVMDGYTF.

The sample holds a few counts of this clone. V and J are TRBV6-5 and TRBJ1-5, with TRBD1 as a possible D gene (6 bases). Germline V gene sequence: CDR1 MNHEY, CDR2 SVGAGI. V lost 6 bases and J 2 bases, leaving 11 bases between the germline ends. The length of the CDR3 is 14 residues. The CDR3 DNA follows: TGTGCCAGCAGGGATTACAGGGGCAATCAGCCCCAGCATTTT. Its translation: CASRDYRGNQPQHF.

The chain has TRBV5-4 and TRBJ2-7; D uncertain. Germline-derived CDR1 and CDR2 are SGHNT and YYREEE (reference sequence). The CDR3 totals 14 residues. V was clipped by 0 bases and J by 3 bases, with 10 bases between them. CDR3 protein: CASSLDRTNYEQYF. The CDR3 DNA reads TGTGCCAGCAGCTTGGATAGGACGAACTACGAGCAGTACTTC.

The chain couples TRBV7-9 to TRBJ2-7; 9 bases fit TRBD1. CDR3 length: 14 amino acids. The J segment lost 3 bases and the V segment lost 5 bases, leaving 5 bases of the junction unmatched. The germline V gene encodes CDR1 SEHNR and CDR2 FQNEAQ (reference sequence). CDR3 residues: CASSTGQGDYEQYF. The CDR3 region has the DNA TGTGCCAGCAGCACGGGACAGGGTGACTACGAGCAGTACTTC.

This clone showed up just once. The CDR3 nucleotides are TGTGCCAGTAGTCCCAGTTTCTCGGGAGGGATCTACGAGCAGTACTTC. Its protein product is CASSPSFSGGIYEQYF. V is TRBV19 and J is TRBJ2-7; 8 bases line up with TRBD2. The CDR3 runs to 16 residues. V shed 5 bases and J 3 bases; nucleotides not matched to a gene: 12. Germline V CDR1 and CDR2: LNHDA, SQIVND (reference sequence).

This clone was counted a single time. The chain joins TRBV6-1 to TRBJ1-2, with a possible D match to TRBD1 (5 bases). V was trimmed by 1 base and J by 11 bases, leaving 14 bases between them. Germline V gives CDR1 MNHNS, CDR2 SASEGT. The CDR3 totals 13 residues. CDR3 DNA: TGTGCCAGCAGTGAAGTACAGGCGGGGTTGTACACCTTC. Protein product: CASSEVQAGLYTF.

The gene calls are TRBV9 and TRBJ2-5; D may correspond to TRBD1 or TRBD2 (5 bases each). This CDR3 is built from 14 residues. V lost 0 bases, J lost 0 bases, and 6 bases lay in between. Per germline, CDR1 SGDLS and CDR2 YYNGEE. The CDR3 spells CASSVGGHQETQYF. CDR3 sequence (DNA): TGTGCCAGCAGCGTAGGGGGACACCAAGAGACCCAGTACTTC. Full variable domain (remainder filled in from reference TRBV9 and TRBJ2-5): DSGVTQTPKHLITATGQRVTLRCSPRSGDLSVYWYQQSLDQGLQFLIQYYNGEERAKGNILERFSAQQFPDLHSELNLSSLELGDSALYFCASSVGGHQETQYFGPGTRLLVL.

The chain joins TRBV18 to TRBJ1-5; D gene unclear. Deletions cut 3 bases from V and 2 bases from J, with 8 bases between. CDR1 is KGHSH and CDR2 is LQKENI in the germline V gene. There are 14 residues in the CDR3. As DNA, the CDR3 is TGTGCCAGCTCACCCCAGTCAGGCAATCAGCCCCAGCATTTT. This codes for CASSPQSGNQPQHF.